This TCR beta chain comes out of a study of PD-1 blockade in classical Hodgkin lymphoma. This CDR3 is built from 10 residues. Deletions cut 6 bases from V and 5 bases from J, with 5 bases between. Looked up from germline, CDR1 is MNHNS and CDR2 is SASEGT. The protocol was immunoSEQ multiplex PCR, while the TCRdb copy is restricted to in-frame clones and leaves out a portion. The sample has about 7,100 clones, more than 60% seen once. A remark on this clone: The antigen is not known.

Study-wide results and limits: TCR diversity rose significantly by C4D1 in CD4+ but not CD8+ cells.

Each patient experienced a relapse that followed autologous stem cell transplantation, and brentuximab vedotin exposure varied. Here the sequenced sample was peripheral blood mononuclear cells (PBMCs), taken at baseline. The clonotype originates from a human donor with classical Hodgkin lymphoma. This sequence joins TRBV6-1 and TRBJ2-7; no reliable D call. DNA for the CDR3: TGTGCCAGCAGGTCCCACGAGCAGTACTTC. It translates to CASRSHEQYF.